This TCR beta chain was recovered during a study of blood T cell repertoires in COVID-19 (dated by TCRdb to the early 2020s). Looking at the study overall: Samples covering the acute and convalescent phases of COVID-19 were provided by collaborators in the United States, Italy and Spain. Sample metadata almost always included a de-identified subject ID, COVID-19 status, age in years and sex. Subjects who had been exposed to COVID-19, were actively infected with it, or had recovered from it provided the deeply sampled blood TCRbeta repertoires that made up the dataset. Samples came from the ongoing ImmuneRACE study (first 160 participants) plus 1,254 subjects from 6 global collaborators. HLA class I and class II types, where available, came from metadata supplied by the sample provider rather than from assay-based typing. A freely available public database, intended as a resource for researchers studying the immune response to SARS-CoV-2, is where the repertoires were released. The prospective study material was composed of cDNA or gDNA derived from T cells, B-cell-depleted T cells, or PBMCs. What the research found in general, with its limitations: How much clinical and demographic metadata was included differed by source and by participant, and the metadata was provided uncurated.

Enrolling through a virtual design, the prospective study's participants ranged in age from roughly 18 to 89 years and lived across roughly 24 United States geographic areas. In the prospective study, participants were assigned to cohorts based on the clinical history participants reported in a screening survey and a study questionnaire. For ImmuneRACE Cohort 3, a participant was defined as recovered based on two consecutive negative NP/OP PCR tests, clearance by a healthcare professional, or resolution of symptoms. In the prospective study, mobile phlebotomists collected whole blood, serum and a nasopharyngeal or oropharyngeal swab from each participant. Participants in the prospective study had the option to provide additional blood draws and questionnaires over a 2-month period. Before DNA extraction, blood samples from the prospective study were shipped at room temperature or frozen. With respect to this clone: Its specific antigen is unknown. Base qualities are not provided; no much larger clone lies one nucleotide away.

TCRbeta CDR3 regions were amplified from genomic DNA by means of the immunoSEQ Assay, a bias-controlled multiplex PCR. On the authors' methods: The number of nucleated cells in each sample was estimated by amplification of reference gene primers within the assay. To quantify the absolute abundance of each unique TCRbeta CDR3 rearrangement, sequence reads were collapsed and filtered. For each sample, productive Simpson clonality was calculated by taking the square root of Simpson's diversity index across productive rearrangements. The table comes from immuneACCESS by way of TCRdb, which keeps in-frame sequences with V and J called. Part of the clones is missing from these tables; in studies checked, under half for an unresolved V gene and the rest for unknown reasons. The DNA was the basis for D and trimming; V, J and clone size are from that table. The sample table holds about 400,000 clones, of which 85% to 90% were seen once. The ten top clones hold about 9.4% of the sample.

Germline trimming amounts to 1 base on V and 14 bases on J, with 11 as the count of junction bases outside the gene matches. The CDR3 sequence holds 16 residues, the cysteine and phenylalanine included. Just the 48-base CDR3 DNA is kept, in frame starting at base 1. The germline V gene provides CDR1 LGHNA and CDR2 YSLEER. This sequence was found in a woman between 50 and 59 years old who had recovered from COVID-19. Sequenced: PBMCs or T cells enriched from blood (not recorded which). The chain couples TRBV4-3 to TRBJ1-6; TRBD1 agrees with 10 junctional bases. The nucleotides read TGCGCCAGCAGCCAAGGCCTGCCGGGACAGGGGTCGTCCCTCCACTTT. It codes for CASSQGLPGQGSSLHF.